The clone carrying this T cell receptor beta chain was observed a few times. The data were taken from a study of blood T cell repertoires in COVID-19. Turning to the study itself: Samples of COVID-19 (acute and convalescent) were obtained from the United States, Italy and Spain. Sources were T cells, B-cell-depleted T cells, or PBMCs; the material itself was cDNA or gDNA.

Authors' data handling: Cell counts per sample came from amplifying reference gene primers. Libraries were prepared by immunoSEQ multiplex PCR; TCRdb keeps only in-frame clonotypes and omits some of them. The DNA gave D and trimming, while V, J and clone size come from that table. The table shows about 340,000 clones, with 83% occurring only once. CDR1 and CDR2 from the germline V gene are MDHEN and SYDVKM. This CDR3 is built from 14 residues. Losses at the gene ends were 8 bases for V and 7 bases for J; bases not matched to a gene: 7. Material for sequencing was peripheral blood. The sequence was obtained from a man between 25 and 39 years old with active or convalescent COVID-19. The V call is TRBV28, the J call TRBJ2-1; TRBD2 aligns across 11 bases. The CDR3 protein is CASQLAGVWNEQFF. The CDR3 bases are TGTGCCAGCCAACTAGCGGGAGTTTGGAATGAGCAGTTCTTC. The variable domain in full, with the rest retrieved from reference TRBV28 and TRBJ2-1, is DVKVTQSSRYLVKRTGEKVFLECVQDMDHENMFWYRQDPGLGLRLIYFSYDVKMKEKGDIPEGYSVSREKKERFSLILESASTNQTSMYLCASQLAGVWNEQFFGPGTRLTVL.